This entry is about one TCR beta chain. Germline V gene sequence: CDR1 ENHRY, CDR2 SYGVKD. The CDR3 is 14 amino acids. Trimming at V came to 7 bases and at J to 7 bases, leaving 7 bases not matched to a gene. Here immunoSEQ multiplex PCR was the method, and the copy in TCRdb shows in-frame clones only, minus some. The sample consists of over 65,000 clones, around 90% of them appearing once. This entry is derived from a study of blood T cell repertoires in COVID-19. Study information: PBMCs, B-cell-depleted T cells, or T cells provided the cDNA or gDNA that made up the material.

The sequence derives from a human donor in a cohort sampled during active COVID-19. Sequencing was carried out using peripheral blood. The rearrangement joins TRBV10-3 to TRBJ2-2; 9 bases map to TRBD1. The CDR3 reads CAINTGGAGGELFF. The CDR3 DNA reads TGTGCCATCAATACAGGGGGCGCCGGCGGGGAGCTGTTTTTT.